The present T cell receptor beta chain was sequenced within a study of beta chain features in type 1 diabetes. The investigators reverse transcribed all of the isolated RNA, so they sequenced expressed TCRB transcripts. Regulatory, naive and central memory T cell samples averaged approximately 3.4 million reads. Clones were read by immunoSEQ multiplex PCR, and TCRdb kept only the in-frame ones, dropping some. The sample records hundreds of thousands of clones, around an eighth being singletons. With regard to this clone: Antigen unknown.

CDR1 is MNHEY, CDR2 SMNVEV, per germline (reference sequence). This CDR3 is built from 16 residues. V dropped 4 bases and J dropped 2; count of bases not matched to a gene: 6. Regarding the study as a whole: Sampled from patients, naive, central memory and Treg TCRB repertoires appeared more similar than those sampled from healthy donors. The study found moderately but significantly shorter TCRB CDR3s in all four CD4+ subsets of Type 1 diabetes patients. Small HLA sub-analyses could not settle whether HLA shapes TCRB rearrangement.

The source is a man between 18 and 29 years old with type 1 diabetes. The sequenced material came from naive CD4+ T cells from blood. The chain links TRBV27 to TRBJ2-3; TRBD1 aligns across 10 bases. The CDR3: CASSSLGQGPTDTQYF. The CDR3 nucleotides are TGTGCCAGCAGTTCCCTGGGACAGGGGCCCACAGATACGCAGTATTTT.